The sequence of this T cell receptor beta chain was determined in a study of cytomegalovirus exposure and HLA in healthy donors. PCR employed 60 Vbeta and 13 Jbeta primers. The data were produced by immunoSEQ multiplex PCR, yet TCRdb's version contains in-frame clones alone and is incomplete. There are about 170,000 clones in the sample; 70% to 90% occur only once, and approximately 0.8% lies in the top ten. Notes on the study in general: Fewer N-insertions (relative to the 666-donor mean) were reportedly seen in an Asian-associated ancestry cluster in a later analysis.

There are 14 residues in the CDR3. Between the trimmed V and J ends, which lost 5 bases and 5 bases, there was a span of 14 bases. The V gene's germline CDR1 is SGHNT and CDR2 YYREEE (reference sequence). Details on this clone: As yet, its antigen is unknown.

The specimen was PBMCs. The V and J genes are TRBV5-4 and TRBJ2-4; TRBD1 might be the D (5 bases). This clonotype originated in a woman aged 18-30 years in good health and CMV-seronegative. The CDR3 reads CASSTGRGQNIQYF. The CDR3 DNA reads TGTGCCAGCAGTACCGGTAGGGGCCAAAACATTCAGTACTTC.